This T cell receptor (beta chain) was profiled in a study of blood T cell repertoires in COVID-19. For the study at large: Samples taken during acute and convalescent COVID-19 were collected in the United States, Italy and Spain. Nucleic acid was either cDNA or gDNA, and it came from T cells, B-cell-depleted T cells, or PBMCs.

Sequenced by immunoSEQ multiplex PCR; TCRdb stores in-frame clones only, minus some. The sample shows more than 150,000 clones, 90% of them seen only once. This CDR3 has 13 residues. V was cut by 3 bases and J by 4 bases, with 9 bases left in between. Germline CDR1 reads MDHEN; CDR2 reads SYDVKM. Source material: peripheral blood. The chain links TRBV28 to TRBJ1-2; D is possibly TRBD1 (6 bases). The origin of this receptor is a man in his forties or fifties with acute or convalescent COVID-19. This CDR3 is CASSFGTSYGYTF. The CDR3 DNA is TGTGCCAGCAGTTTCGGGACAAGCTATGGCTACACCTTC.